Below, 21 T cell receptor beta chains from the same sample are listed, as sequenced in a study of shared clonotypes between healthy human individuals. The method was immunoSEQ multiplex PCR; TCRdb's version includes in-frame clones alone and lacks a portion of them. The data show about 2,200,000 clones, roughly 91% seen once. CD8 cells classed as naive were CD45RO-negative and positively selected for CCR7, excluding terminally differentiated effector memory CD45RA+ cells. Source material: naive CD8+ T cells from PBMCs. Receptors were obtained from a man aged 18-30 years in good health. Some clones in this sample may be carry-over from other donors' samples.

V usage is TRBV5-4 and J usage is TRBJ1-2; 9 bases line up with TRBD1. The V segment lost 4 bases and the J segment 5 bases; nucleotides outside the gene matches: 9. This CDR3 contains 15 residues. The germline V gene has CDR1 SGHNT and CDR2 YYREEE (reference sequence). The CDR3 here is CASSPDLDRGYGYTF. CDR3 sequence (DNA): TGTGCCAGCAGCCCGGATCTTGACAGGGGGTATGGCTACACCTTC.

The chain joins TRBV7-8 to TRBJ1-4; possible D gene TRBD1, 5 bases. This CDR3 spans 14 amino acids. Germline V gene data show CDR1 as SGHVS and CDR2 as FQNEAQ. The V end lost 5 bases, the J end lost 10 bases, and 17 bases lay between the germline ends. The CDR3 is CASSERGVGGKLFF. In nucleotides, the CDR3 is TGTGCCAGCAGCGAACGGGGGGTCGGAGGAAAACTGTTTTTT.

The chain employs TRBV10-3 and TRBJ1-5, with 9 bases lining up with TRBD1. The V and J ends lost 1 base and 5 bases, in that order; junction bases with no gene match: 3. This CDR3 is 15 amino acids long. Germline V gives CDR1 ENHRY, CDR2 SYGVKD. This CDR3 is CAISEWRDRDQPQHF. The CDR3 coding sequence is TGTGCCATCAGTGAGTGGCGGGACAGGGATCAGCCCCAGCATTTT.

As for this clone: Other DNA sequences in this sample translate to the same CDR3. The V gene is TRBV27, the J gene TRBJ1-1, with D perhaps matching TRBD1 (6 bases). CDR1 and CDR2 (germline): MNHEY, SMNVEV (reference sequence). This CDR3 has 13 residues. V gave up 3 bases and J gave up 4 bases, with 9 bases separating them. CDR3 residues: CASSLGAGTEAFF. As DNA, the CDR3 is TGTGCCAGCAGTTTGGGGGCCGGCACTGAAGCTTTCTTT.

The rearrangement joins TRBV11-2 to TRBJ2-1; a possible D gene is TRBD2 (7 bases). The CDR3 has 16 residues. Per the germline V gene, CDR1 is SGHAT and CDR2 is FQNNGV. Trimming shortened V by 3 bases and J by 1 base, and 13 bases separated the two germline ends. The CDR3 loop is CASSLGGASSYNEQFF. CDR3 DNA sequence: TGTGCCAGCAGCTTGGGGGGGGCCAGTTCCTACAATGAGCAGTTCTTC. The whole variable domain, remainder taken from reference TRBV11-2 and TRBJ2-1, is EAGVAQSPRYKIIEKRQSVAFWCNPISGHATLYWYQQILGQGPKLLIQFQNNGVVDDSQLPKDRFSAERLKGVDSTLKIQPAKLEDSAVYLCASSLGGASSYNEQFFGPGTRLTVL.

This rearrangement joins TRBV5-5 to TRBJ1-1; D is undetermined. Germline CDR1 reads SGHKS; CDR2 reads YYEKEE (reference sequence). Trimming cost V 1 base and J 1 base, with 5 bases left between them. The CDR3 has 13 amino acids. CDR3 region: CASSLFSNTEAFF. CDR3 coding DNA: TGTGCCAGCAGCTTGTTCTCGAACACTGAAGCTTTCTTT.

In this sample, this clone turned up a few times. The V gene is TRBV27, the J gene TRBJ2-7; tentatively, D is TRBD1 (6 bases). From germline, CDR1 is MNHEY and CDR2 SMNVEV (reference sequence). The V gene lost 5 bases and the J gene lost 5 bases, with 22 bases spanning the gap. This CDR3 has 16 amino acids. The CDR3 nucleotides read TGTGCCAGCAGTGCCTCGATCTCACAGGGTTCACACGAGCAGTACTTC. The encoded protein is CASSASISQGSHEQYF.

The gene calls are TRBV28 and TRBJ2-3; TRBD2 aligns across 10 bases. V shed 8 bases and J 6 bases; nucleotides not matched to a gene: 5. The CDR3 length is 13 residues. CDR1 MDHEN and CDR2 SYDVKM come from the germline V gene. The CDR3 reads CASLAGDGDTQYF. For the CDR3, the DNA is TGTGCCAGCCTAGCGGGAGACGGTGATACGCAGTATTTT.

The chain is built from TRBV4-3 and TRBJ2-3; TRBD1 is a possible D gene (5 bases). Trimming left V 0 bases short and J 5 bases short, with 6 bases between. Looked up from germline, CDR1 is LGHNA and CDR2 is YSLEER. This CDR3 region has 13 residues. The CDR3 protein is CASSQDREDTQYF. The CDR3 coding sequence is TGCGCCAGCAGCCAAGACAGGGAAGATACGCAGTATTTT.

The chain has TRBV28 and TRBJ2-7, with D possibly TRBD2 on 6 matching bases. V was cut by 1 base and J by 3 bases, with 16 bases left in between. Per the germline V gene, CDR1 is MDHEN and CDR2 is SYDVKM. The CDR3 has 16 amino acids. The CDR3 is CASSLFVSGEDYEQYF. CDR3 nucleotides: TGTGCCAGCAGTTTATTTGTATCGGGGGAGGACTACGAGCAGTACTTC.

The chain links TRBV5-4 to TRBJ1-2; D may be TRBD1 (6 bases). The germline V and J ends were trimmed by 1 base and 0 bases, with 16 bases remaining between them. Per germline, CDR1 SGHNT and CDR2 YYREEE (reference sequence). The CDR3 totals 17 residues. The CDR3 reads CASSLKRETGSNYGYTF. The DNA for the CDR3 is TGTGCCAGCAGCTTGAAAAGGGAGACAGGCTCTAACTATGGCTACACCTTC.

In regard to this clone: Different DNA sequences within this sample yield the same CDR3. The V and J genes are TRBV28 and TRBJ1-5, with no clear D. The CDR3 spans 13 residues. Germline CDR1 reads MDHEN; CDR2 reads SYDVKM. Deletions cut 2 bases from V and 5 bases from J, with 7 bases between. The CDR3 DNA follows: TGTGCCAGCAGTTTAGTGGGGTATCAGCCCCAGCATTTT. Its translation is CASSLVGYQPQHF. The full variable domain, its missing parts supplied by reference TRBV28 and TRBJ1-5, is DVKVTQSSRYLVKRTGEKVFLECVQDMDHENMFWYRQDPGLGLRLIYFSYDVKMKEKGDIPEGYSVSREKKERFSLILESASTNQTSMYLCASSLVGYQPQHFGDGTRLSIL.

V is TRBV11-2 and J is TRBJ2-5; weak D call: TRBD1 (5 bases). Germline V CDR1 and CDR2: SGHAT, FQNNGV. V was cut by 0 bases and J by 3 bases, with 14 bases left in between. This CDR3 comprises 16 residues. CDR3 coding DNA: TGTGCCAGCAGCTTAGACCAGGGATTCCAAAAAGAGACCCAGTACTTC. Encoded protein: CASSLDQGFQKETQYF.

The V call is TRBV4-3, the J call TRBJ1-6; D gene ambiguous. Trimming took off 0 bases at V and 7 bases at J, with 13 bases between the two ends. The CDR3 spans 16 residues. Per the germline V gene, CDR1 is LGHNA and CDR2 is YSLEER. CDR3 sequence reads: CASSQDSWVGNSPLHF. The DNA of the CDR3 is TGCGCCAGCAGCCAAGATTCTTGGGTTGGGAATTCACCCCTCCACTTT.

As for this clone: The sample carries other DNA sequences with the same CDR3. This chain joins TRBV27 and TRBJ2-7, with D possibly being TRBD1 or TRBD2 (5 bases each). CDR1 MNHEY and CDR2 SMNVEV come from the germline V gene (reference sequence). V lost 4 bases to trimming and J lost 4 bases, with 11 bases between them. The CDR3 loop spans 13 amino acids. CDR3 protein: CASSSGTVYEQYF. CDR3 DNA: TGTGCCAGCAGTTCTGGGACGGTGTACGAGCAGTACTTC.

The rearrangement links TRBV5-5 to TRBJ2-7; 7 bases agree with TRBD1. This CDR3 region has 15 residues. Unmatched junction bases numbered 3, after V lost 0 bases and J lost 0 bases. The germline CDR1 and CDR2 sequences are SGHKS and YYEKEE (reference sequence). As DNA, the CDR3 is TGTGCCAGCAGCTTGGTCGCAGGGGGCTCCTACGAGCAGTACTTC. It yields the protein CASSLVAGGSYEQYF.

The genes are TRBV5-6 and TRBJ1-3, with D hard to call. Germline V lookup: CDR1 SGHDT, CDR2 YYEEEE. The CDR3 is 15 residues long. The V end lost 0 bases, the J end lost 0 bases, and 7 bases lay between the germline ends. The CDR3 reads CASSLGPSSGNTIYF. For the CDR3, the DNA is TGTGCCAGCAGCTTGGGACCGAGCTCTGGAAACACCATATATTTT.

This chain uses TRBV7-9 with TRBJ2-7; D is uncertain. The CDR3 has 12 residues. The V end was cut by 4 bases, the J end by 5 bases, with 9 bases between. Looked up from germline, CDR1 is SEHNR and CDR2 is FQNEAQ (reference sequence). The CDR3 protein is CASSSPLNEQYF. DNA for the CDR3: TGTGCCAGCAGCTCTCCGTTAAACGAGCAGTACTTC.

The chain couples TRBV5-4 to TRBJ1-1; D not certain. V was trimmed by 1 base and J by 0 bases, leaving 10 bases between them. CDR1 and CDR2 from the germline V gene are SGHNT and YYREEE (reference sequence). This CDR3 region has 15 residues. The CDR3 DNA follows: TGTGCCAGCAGCTTGTGGGGTCTCGTGAACACTGAAGCTTTCTTT. It codes for CASSLWGLVNTEAFF.

The rearrangement uses TRBV5-4 and TRBJ1-2, with D possibly matching TRBD1 (6 bases). This CDR3 region has 13 residues. CDR1 and CDR2 from the germline V gene are SGHNT and YYREEE (reference sequence). V shed 5 bases and J shed 4 bases, with 12 bases lying between them. CDR3 amino acids: CASRPGGIYGYTF. The CDR3 DNA is TGTGCCAGCAGGCCGGGGGGCATCTATGGCTACACCTTC. Full variable domain (outside the CDR3, taken from reference TRBV5-4 and TRBJ1-2): ETGVTQSPTHLIKTRGQQVTLRCSSQSGHNTVSWYQQALGQGPQFIFQYYREEENGRGNFPPRFSGLQFPNYSSELNVNALELDDSALYLCASRPGGIYGYTFGSGTRLTVV.

V and J are TRBV10-3 and TRBJ2-7, with D unresolved. From germline, CDR1 is ENHRY and CDR2 SYGVKD. This CDR3 contains 13 residues. V shed 10 bases and J shed 1 base, with 14 bases lying between them. CDR3 nucleotide sequence: TGTGCCAGCCGAGAGGACGGATCCTACGAGCAGTACTTC. Amino acids: CASREDGSYEQYF.